The rows below give T cell receptor beta chains drawn from one sample of a study of T cell repertoires in cytomegalovirus infection. TCRdb re-called the reads through MiXCR, storing one row per CDR3 protein. This sample has just under 500,000 distinct CDR3 sequences, with about 33% found just once. Antigens for these TCRs are unknown. The sequences come from cultured PBMCs, collected from culture after CMV antigen stimulation. The receptors derive from a human donor in good health (CMV status not recorded). Some clones in this sample may be carry-over from other donors' samples. Both conserved end residues are trimmed from each CDR3.

v_gene: TRBV12-3/TRBV12-4
CDR3aa: ASRTFNTGELF

v_gene: TRBV11-2
CDR3aa: ASSLMPRGGVEETQY

v_gene: TRBV7-9
CDR3aa: ASSLPGLGRQETQY

v_gene: TRBV20-1
CDR3aa: SASKRQGGKDEQY

v_gene: TRBV13
CDR3aa: ASSLRGQTKETQY

v_gene: TRBV6-2/TRBV6-3
CDR3aa: ASSTRISGVYEQY

v_gene: TRBV7-2
CDR3aa: ASSPRTAHSYEQY

v_gene: TRBV29-1
CDR3aa: SVERGVGANTEAF

v_gene: TRBV27
CDR3aa: ASSLRRLPGAHNEQF

v_gene: TRBV2
CDR3aa: ASSEAISNQPQH

v_gene: TRBV20-1
CDR3aa: SAKIGGEKLF

v_gene: TRBV2
CDR3aa: ASSELATNDEQF

v_gene: TRBV4-3
CDR3aa: ASSQDKDNQPQH

v_gene: TRBV7-2
CDR3aa: ASSSWTGVRGQPQH

v_gene: TRBV20-1
CDR3aa: SATGTSGRAVSADTQY

v_gene: TRBV6-2/TRBV6-3
CDR3aa: ASTIGQVDNVLT

v_gene: TRBV7-6
CDR3aa: ASSHNERWEKLF

v_gene: TRBV7-2
CDR3aa: ASSLDATNEKLF

v_gene: TRBV12-3/TRBV12-4
CDR3aa: ASSVGTGPGYT

v_gene: TRBV19
CDR3aa: ASNAQGARSYNEQF

v_gene: TRBV18
CDR3aa: ASSPSSGDSYNEQF

v_gene: TRBV6-6
CDR3aa: ASRKWTGGQETQY

v_gene: TRBV7-2
CDR3aa: ASRPGTGGTQY

v_gene: TRBV6-6
CDR3aa: ASSYPEHFTERGEQF

v_gene: TRBV4-1
CDR3aa: ASRPPGTSGSNEQF

v_gene: TRBV19
CDR3aa: ASRGGVGYT

v_gene: TRBV20-1
CDR3aa: SATGTDYGYT

v_gene: TRBV6-2/TRBV6-3
CDR3aa: ASSRSTGGGDQY

v_gene: TRBV6-1
CDR3aa: ASRDGTYEQY

v_gene: TRBV12-3/TRBV12-4
CDR3aa: ASSDPTASYEQY

v_gene: TRBV7-2
CDR3aa: ASSPQGSNSPLH

v_gene: TRBV19
CDR3aa: ASSLTHRVEQF

v_gene: TRBV7-9
CDR3aa: ASSLSGDGSPLH

v_gene: TRBV10-3
CDR3aa: AISESTSGRSQF

v_gene: TRBV7-9
CDR3aa: ASSLSEERNNEQF